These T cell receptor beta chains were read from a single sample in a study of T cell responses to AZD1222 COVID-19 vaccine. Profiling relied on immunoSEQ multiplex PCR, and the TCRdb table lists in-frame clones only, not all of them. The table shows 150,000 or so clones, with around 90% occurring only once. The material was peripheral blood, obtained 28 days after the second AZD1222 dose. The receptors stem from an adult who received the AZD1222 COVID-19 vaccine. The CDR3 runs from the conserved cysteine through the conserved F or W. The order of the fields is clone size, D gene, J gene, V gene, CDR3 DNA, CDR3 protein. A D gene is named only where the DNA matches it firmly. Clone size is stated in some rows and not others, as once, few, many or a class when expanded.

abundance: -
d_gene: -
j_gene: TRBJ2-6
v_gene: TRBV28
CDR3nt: TGTGCCAGCAGCGCCTCCGGCCTTGGGGCCAACGTCCTGACTTTC
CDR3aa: CASSASGLGANVLTF

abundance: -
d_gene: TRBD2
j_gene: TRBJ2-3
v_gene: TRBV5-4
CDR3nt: TGTGCCAGCGGAGCTGACCCGGGAGGGTTGAGTGTGCAGTATTTT
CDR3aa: CASGADPGGLSVQYF

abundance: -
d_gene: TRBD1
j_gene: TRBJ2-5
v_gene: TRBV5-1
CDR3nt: TGCGCCAGCAGCTCAAGGGGGGACAGGACCTACCAAGAGACCCAGTACTTC
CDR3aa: CASSSRGDRTYQETQYF

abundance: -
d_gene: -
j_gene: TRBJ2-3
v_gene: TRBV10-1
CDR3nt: TGCGCCAGCAGTGTGGGACTCAGCACAGATACGCAGTATTTT
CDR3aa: CASSVGLSTDTQYF

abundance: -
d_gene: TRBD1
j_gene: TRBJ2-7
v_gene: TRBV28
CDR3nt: TGTGCCAGCAGGCCCCGAAGACAGGGGACCTACGAGCAGTACTTC
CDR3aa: CASRPRRQGTYEQYF

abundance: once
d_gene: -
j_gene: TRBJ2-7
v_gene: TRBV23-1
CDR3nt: TGCGCCAGCAGTCCGCAGGGGTCTATAGGGGAGCAGTACTTC
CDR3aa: CASSPQGSIGEQYF

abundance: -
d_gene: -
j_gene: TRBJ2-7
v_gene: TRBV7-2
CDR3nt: TGTGCCAGCAGAGATCCACCCTCCTACGAGCAGTACTTC
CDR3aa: CASRDPPSYEQYF

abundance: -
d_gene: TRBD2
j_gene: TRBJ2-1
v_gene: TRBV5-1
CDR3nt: TGCGCCAGCAGCTTGTCGCTAGCGGGAAGGGACAATGAGCAGTTCTTC
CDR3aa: CASSLSLAGRDNEQFF

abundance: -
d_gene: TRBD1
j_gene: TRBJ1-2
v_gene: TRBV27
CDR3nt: TGTGCCAGCAGTTTAGGGAGACAGGGGGCCCCCTATGGCTACACCTTC
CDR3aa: CASSLGRQGAPYGYTF

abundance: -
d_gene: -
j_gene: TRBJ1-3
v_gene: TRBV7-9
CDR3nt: TGTGCCAGCAGCCTAGGGGGTTTAGGTCGTGGAAACACCATATATTTT
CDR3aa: CASSLGGLGRGNTIYF

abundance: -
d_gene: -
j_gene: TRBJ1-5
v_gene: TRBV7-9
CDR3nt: TGTGCCAGCAGCCGAGGGTCAAGGGTTAGCAATCAGCCCCAGCATTTT
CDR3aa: CASSRGSRVSNQPQHF

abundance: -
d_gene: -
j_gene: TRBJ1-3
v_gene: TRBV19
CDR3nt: TGTGCCAGTAGTGATTCGGGGCTTGGAAACACCATATATTTT
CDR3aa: CASSDSGLGNTIYF

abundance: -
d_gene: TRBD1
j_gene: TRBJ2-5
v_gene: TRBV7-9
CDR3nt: TGTGCCAGCAGCCCCGGGACAGGGGGCAAAGAGACCCAGTACTTC
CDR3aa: CASSPGTGGKETQYF

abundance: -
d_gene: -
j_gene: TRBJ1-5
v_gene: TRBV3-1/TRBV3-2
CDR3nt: TGTGCCAGCAGCCAAGACGGGGGAGTCGGGGAGCCCCAGCATTTT
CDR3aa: CASSQDGGVGEPQHF

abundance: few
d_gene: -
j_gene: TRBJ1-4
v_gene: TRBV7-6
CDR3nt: TGTGCCAGCAGCTTAGAGGGACTCGGGGGCGGACAAAAACTGTTTTTT
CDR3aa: CASSLEGLGGGQKLFF

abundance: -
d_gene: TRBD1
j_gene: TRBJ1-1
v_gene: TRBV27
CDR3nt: TGTGCCAGCAGCCCCGGGACAGGGGGCTTCGAAGCTTTCTTT
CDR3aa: CASSPGTGGFEAFF

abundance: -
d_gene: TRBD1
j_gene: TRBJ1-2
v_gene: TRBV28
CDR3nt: TGTGCCAGCAGTCCAGGGGGATCAAACTATGGCTACACCTTC
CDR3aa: CASSPGGSNYGYTF

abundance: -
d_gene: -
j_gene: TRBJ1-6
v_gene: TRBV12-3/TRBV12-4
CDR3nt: TGTGCCAGCAGTTTAATCGGGGGAGGGCCCCTCCACTTT
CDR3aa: CASSLIGGGPLHF

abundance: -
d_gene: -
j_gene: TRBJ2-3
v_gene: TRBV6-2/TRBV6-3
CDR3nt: TGTGCCAGCAGTTACTCCGGGTTAGATACGCAGTATTTT
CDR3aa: CASSYSGLDTQYF

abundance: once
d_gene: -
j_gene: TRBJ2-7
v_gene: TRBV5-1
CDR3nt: TGCGCCAGCAGACAGAGGACGGACGGAGAGCAGTACTTC
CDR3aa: CASRQRTDGEQYF

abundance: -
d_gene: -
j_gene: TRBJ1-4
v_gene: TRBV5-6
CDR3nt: TGTGCCAGCAGCTTTCGCAAGGGTTCCACAGCGAGCGAAAAACTGTTTTTT
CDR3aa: CASSFRKGSTASEKLFF

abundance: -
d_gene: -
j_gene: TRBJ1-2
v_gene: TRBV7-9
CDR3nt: TGTGCCAGCAGTAGAGGGGACCTCCGGAGGGACGGCTACACCTTC
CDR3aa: CASSRGDLRRDGYTF

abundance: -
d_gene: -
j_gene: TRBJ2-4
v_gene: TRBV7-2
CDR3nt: TGTGCCAGCAGCCCCGGAGCCTTAAACATTCAGTACTTC
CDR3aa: CASSPGALNIQYF

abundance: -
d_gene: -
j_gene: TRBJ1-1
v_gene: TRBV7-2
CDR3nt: TGTGCCAGCAGCTTATTCGGCAGGGCGCCCACAAACACTGAAGCTTTCTTT
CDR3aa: CASSLFGRAPTNTEAFF

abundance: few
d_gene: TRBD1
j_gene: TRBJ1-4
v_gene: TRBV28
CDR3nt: TGTGCCAGCAGACTGGGGACAGTGGGGGCAACTAATGAAAAACTGTTTTTT
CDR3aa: CASRLGTVGATNEKLFF

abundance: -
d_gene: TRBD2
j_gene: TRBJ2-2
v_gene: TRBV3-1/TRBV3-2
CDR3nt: TGTGCCAGCAGCCAAGGGGGTCCGGGACTAGGGGACACCGGGGAGCTGTTTTTT
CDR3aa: CASSQGGPGLGDTGELFF

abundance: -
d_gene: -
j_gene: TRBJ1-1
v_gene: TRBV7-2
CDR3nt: TGTGCCAGCAGCCCCCGGAACACTGAAGCTTTCTTT
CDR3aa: CASSPRNTEAFF

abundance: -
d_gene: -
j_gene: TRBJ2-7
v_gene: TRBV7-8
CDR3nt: TGTGCCAGCAGTTTTGACAGGAACTCCTACGAGCAGTACTTC
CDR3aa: CASSFDRNSYEQYF

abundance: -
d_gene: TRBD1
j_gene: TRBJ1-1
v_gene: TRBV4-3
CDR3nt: TGCGCCAGCAGCCAAGGCTTTCAGGGGGGCGGTGGCGAAGCTTTCTTT
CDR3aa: CASSQGFQGGGGEAFF

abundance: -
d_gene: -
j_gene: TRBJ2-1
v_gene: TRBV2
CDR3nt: TGTGCCAGCAGTGATAAGGGGGGGTCCTACAATGAGCAGTTCTTC
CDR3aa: CASSDKGGSYNEQFF

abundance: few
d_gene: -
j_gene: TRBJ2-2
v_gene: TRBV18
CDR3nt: TGTGCCAGCTCACCCTTCGCGGGGAACACCGGGGAGCTGTTTTTT
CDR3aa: CASSPFAGNTGELFF

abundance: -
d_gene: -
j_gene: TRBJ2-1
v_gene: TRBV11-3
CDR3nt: TGTGCCAGCAGCTTAGATCTGAATGAGCAGTTCTTC
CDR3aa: CASSLDLNEQFF

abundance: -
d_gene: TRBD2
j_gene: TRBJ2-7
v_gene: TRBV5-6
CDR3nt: TGTGCCAGCAGCTTGGTGGTTAGCGGGGACTCCTACGAGCAGTACTTC
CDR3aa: CASSLVVSGDSYEQYF

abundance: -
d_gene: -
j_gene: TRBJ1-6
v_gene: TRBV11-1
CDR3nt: TGTGCCAGCAGCCGCGACAGGCAGGATTCACCCCTCCACTTT
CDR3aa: CASSRDRQDSPLHF

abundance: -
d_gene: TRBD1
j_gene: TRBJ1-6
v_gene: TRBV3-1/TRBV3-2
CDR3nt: TGTGCCAGCAGCCAAGACAGGGGGCCCCCTTTTGGGACACCCCTCCACTTT
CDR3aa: CASSQDRGPPFGTPLHF

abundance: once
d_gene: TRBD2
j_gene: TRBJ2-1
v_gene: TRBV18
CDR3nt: TGTGCCAGCTCACGTGGGACTAGCGGCATCAATGAGCAGTTCTTC
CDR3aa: CASSRGTSGINEQFF

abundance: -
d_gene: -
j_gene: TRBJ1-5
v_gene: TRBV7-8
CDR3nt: TGTGCCAGCAGCCCGCGGACGGGTAGCAATCAGCCCCAGCATTTT
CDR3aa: CASSPRTGSNQPQHF

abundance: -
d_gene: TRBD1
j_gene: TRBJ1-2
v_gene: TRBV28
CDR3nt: TGTGCCAGCAGTTTTCGGGGACAGGGAGGGTATGGCTACACCTTC
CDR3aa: CASSFRGQGGYGYTF

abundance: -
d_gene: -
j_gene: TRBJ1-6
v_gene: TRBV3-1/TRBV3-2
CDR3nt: TGTGCCAGCAGCCACCCGGCGGGGCCACCCCTCCACTTT
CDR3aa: CASSHPAGPPLHF

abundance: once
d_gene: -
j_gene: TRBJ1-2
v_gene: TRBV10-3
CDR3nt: TGTGCCATCAGTGAGTCTTTCGGCCTGTTATTGGCTAACTATGGCTACACCTTC
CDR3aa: CAISESFGLLLANYGYTF

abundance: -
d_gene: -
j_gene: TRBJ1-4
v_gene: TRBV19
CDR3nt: TGTGCCAGTAGTTTTGGACGGTCCAATGAAAAACTGTTTTTT
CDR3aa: CASSFGRSNEKLFF

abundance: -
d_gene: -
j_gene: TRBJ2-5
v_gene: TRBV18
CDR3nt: TGTGCCAGCTCACCACGGGAAGGTCAAGAGACCCAGTACTTC
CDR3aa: CASSPREGQETQYF

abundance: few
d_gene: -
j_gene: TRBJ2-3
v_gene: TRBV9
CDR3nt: TGTGCCAGCAGCGCCATGGGGTTCCAAGATACGCAGTATTTT
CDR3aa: CASSAMGFQDTQYF

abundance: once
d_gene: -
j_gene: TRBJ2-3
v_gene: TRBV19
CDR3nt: TGTGCCAGTAGTATAGTCGGGGGGCGCGGAGATACGCAGTATTTT
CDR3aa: CASSIVGGRGDTQYF

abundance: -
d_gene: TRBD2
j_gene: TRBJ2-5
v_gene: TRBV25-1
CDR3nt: TGTGCCAGCAGTGATTTCGGCGGGAGAGGGAAAGAGACCCAGTACTTC
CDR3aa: CASSDFGGRGKETQYF

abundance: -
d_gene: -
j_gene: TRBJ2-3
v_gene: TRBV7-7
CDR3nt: TGTGCTAGCAGCTTGGGGACACAGGGCACAGATACGCAGTATTTT
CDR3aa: CASSLGTQGTDTQYF

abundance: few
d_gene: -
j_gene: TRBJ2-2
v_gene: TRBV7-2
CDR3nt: TGTGCCAGCAGCTTAGACAGAAGCACCGGGGAGCTGTTTTTT
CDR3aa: CASSLDRSTGELFF

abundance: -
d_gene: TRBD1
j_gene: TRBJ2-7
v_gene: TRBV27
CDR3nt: TGTGCCAGCAGTCCCCTGGGACAGGGGGCCTACGAGCAGTACTTC
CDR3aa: CASSPLGQGAYEQYF

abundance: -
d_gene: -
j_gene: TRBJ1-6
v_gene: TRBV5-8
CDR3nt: TGTGCCAGCAAGGTTGGAGGCGGTTCACCCCTCCACTTT
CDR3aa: CASKVGGGSPLHF

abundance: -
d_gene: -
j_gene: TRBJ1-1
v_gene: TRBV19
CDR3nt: TGTGCCAGTAGTATAGGAGAGAACACTGAAGCTTTCTTT
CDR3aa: CASSIGENTEAFF

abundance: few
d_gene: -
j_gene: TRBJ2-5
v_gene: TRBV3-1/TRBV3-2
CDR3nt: TGTGCCAGCAGCCAAGGGTGGGGGGCTAAAGAGACCCAGTACTTC
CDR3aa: CASSQGWGAKETQYF

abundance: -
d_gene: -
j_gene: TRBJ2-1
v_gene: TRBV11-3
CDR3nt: TGTGCCAGCAGCTTAGCGGGGACTGTCTCCTACAATGAGCAGTTCTTC
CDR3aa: CASSLAGTVSYNEQFF

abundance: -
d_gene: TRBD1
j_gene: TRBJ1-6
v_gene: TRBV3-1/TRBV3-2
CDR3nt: TGTGCCAGCAGCCAGACGACAGGGTGGAGTTCACCCCTCCACTTT
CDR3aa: CASSQTTGWSSPLHF

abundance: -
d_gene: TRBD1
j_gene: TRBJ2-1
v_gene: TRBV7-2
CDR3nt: TGTGCCAGCAGCCAATACCGGGACAGTTATTACAATGAGCAGTTCTTC
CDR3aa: CASSQYRDSYYNEQFF

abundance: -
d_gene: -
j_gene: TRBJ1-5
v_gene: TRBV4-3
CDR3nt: TGCGCCAGCAGCCAAGATCTTAATTTAGGCACTAGCAATCAGCCCCAGCATTTT
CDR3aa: CASSQDLNLGTSNQPQHF